These T cell receptor beta chains were read from a single sample in a study of blood T cells in healthy people across ages. MiXCR, applied by TCRdb to the 5' RACE reads, yields one record per CDR3 protein. The repertoire holds around 990,000 distinct CDR3 sequences, approximately 25% seen once, with around 0.75% in the top ten. Separately, the same data were catalogued under a study of T cells of mothers and their children.

The specimen sequenced was blood. These receptors originate from a girl aged 2-15 years in good health. Each CDR3 is given with its conserved first and last residue.

>TRBJ1-2|TRBV12-3/TRBV12-4
CASSLGHRVGYTF
>TRBJ1-1|TRBV7-9
CAKDRIAEAFF
>TRBJ2-7|TRBV12-5
CASGLADLYEQYF
>TRBJ2-3|TRBV7-8
CASRGSSGVDTQYF
>TRBJ2-3|TRBV15
CATSRDLSGGTDTQYF
>TRBJ1-4|TRBV27
CASRGAEEKLFF
>TRBJ2-3|TRBV29-1
CSVEASLAGGTDTQYF
>TRBJ1-1|TRBV6-5
CASSRSNSYTEAFF
>TRBJ2-7|TRBV3-1
CASSQELQNYEQYF
>TRBJ2-5|TRBV4-1
CASSHSGDQETQYF
>TRBJ2-2|TRBV9
CASSAGTGTAGELFF
>TRBJ2-1|TRBV4-2
CASKGGPDNNEQFF
>TRBJ2-1|TRBV5-5
CASSLDGGSYNEQFF
>TRBJ2-1|TRBV10-3
CATLTEPNNEQFF
>TRBJ2-1|TRBV7-8
CASDPGQGLNEQFF
>NA|TRBV12-3/TRBV12-4
CASSPTRNSYEQYF
>TRBJ2-5|TRBV29-1
CSVPIDPGTQYF
>TRBJ1-3|TRBV5-6
CASSFGNLNSGNTIYF
>TRBJ2-2|TRBV14
CARSLRGTGLCTGELFF
>TRBJ1-1|TRBV7-9
CAARTGGNTEAFF
>TRBJ2-5|TRBV11-2
CASSLVGTLVETQYF
>TRBJ2-1|TRBV6-1
CASSDIGTAEQFF
>TRBJ2-3|TRBV14
CASSPYQGPSTDTQYF
>TRBJ1-1|TRBV29-1
CSVEKGQGTTEAFF
>TRBJ2-1|TRBV7-9
CASSYRLAGPFDEQFF
>TRBJ2-4|TRBV29-1
CSVDSSGGNIQYF
>TRBJ1-1|TRBV9
CASSVDRSMNTEAFF
>TRBJ2-7|TRBV7-2
CASGKGRDPTYEQYF
>TRBJ2-5|TRBV5-1
CASSLGVPGETQYF
>NA|TRBV7-2
CASSASGYSYEQYF
>TRBJ2-7|TRBV4-3
CASSQGSLGQDGYEQYF
>TRBJ2-1|TRBV2
CASSGQGVYNEQFF
>TRBJ2-1|TRBV3-1
CASSLRVSGTSSYNEQFF
>TRBJ2-7|TRBV7-9
CASSLSPGQGDSYEQYF
>TRBJ2-1|TRBV29-1
CSVDPSGIYNEQFF
>TRBJ2-5|TRBV20-1
CSARDRAAQETQYF
>TRBJ1-1|TRBV24-1
CATSQGRNTEAFF
>TRBJ2-7|TRBV6-5
CASSPLAESYEQYF
>TRBJ2-1|TRBV9
CASSVGNLLPGDEQFF
>TRBJ2-2|TRBV29-1
CSRGPGQGRSGELFF
>TRBJ1-1|TRBV7-2
CASSYQGAFF
>TRBJ2-3|TRBV5-1
CASSLRVAASTDTQYF
>TRBJ1-1|TRBV24-1
CATSTSEKGGNTEAFF
>TRBJ1-4|TRBV12-3/TRBV12-4
CASATLGEKLFF
>TRBJ2-7|TRBV27
CASSPLEPLTYEQYF
>TRBJ2-7|TRBV5-1
CASSNKDRVATYEQYF